Listed below are T cell receptor beta chains from one sample, sequenced in a study of blood T cell repertoires in COVID-19. Sequencing was performed with immunoSEQ multiplex PCR; in TCRdb, only in-frame clones are kept and a portion is missing. This table has 70,000 to 85,000 clones, approximately 90% appearing once. Sequencing was performed on peripheral blood. Source of these receptors: a woman aged 45-59 years with active or convalescent COVID-19. Both conserved end residues are part of each CDR3. A D gene is named only where the DNA matches it firmly. Clone size is given for some rows only: seen once, a few or many times, or a class if the clone is expanded.

CDR3 | DNA | size | V | D | J
CASSLGWQAYNQPQHF | TGTGCCAGCAGCTTGGGGTGGCAGGCCTACAATCAGCCCCAGCATTTT | . | TRBV5-6 | . | TRBJ1-5
CASRGASGVTDTQYF | TGTGCCAGCAGGGGAGCTAGCGGGGTCACAGATACGCAGTATTTT | . | TRBV19 | TRBD2 | TRBJ2-3
CATSSDGKGAQHF | TGTGCCACCTCCTCTGACGGAAAAGGAGCCCAGCATTTT | . | TRBV19 | . | TRBJ1-5
CAWKRDWSSGNTIYF | TGTGCCTGGAAAAGGGACTGGAGCTCTGGAAACACCATATATTTT | few | TRBV30 | . | TRBJ1-3
CASSQGSSTDTQYF | TGCGCCAGCAGCCAGGGTTCTAGCACAGATACGCAGTATTTT | . | TRBV5-1 | . | TRBJ2-3
CASSQEGTGYSEAFF | TGTGCCAGCAGCCAGGAGGGGACAGGGTACTCTGAAGCTTTCTTT | few | TRBV3-1/TRBV3-2 | TRBD1 | TRBJ1-1
CASSYRTGGHNEQFF | TGTGCCAGCAGTTACAGAACGGGGGGGCACAATGAGCAGTTCTTC | . | TRBV6-2/TRBV6-3 | TRBD2 | TRBJ2-1
CASSLNAGLGDTEAFF | TGTGCCAGCAGCTTAAACGCGGGTCTGGGCGACACTGAAGCTTTCTTT | . | TRBV11-2 | . | TRBJ1-1
CASSSQTGDYGYTF | TGTGCCAGCAGCTCCCAGACGGGGGACTATGGCTACACCTTC | . | TRBV9 | . | TRBJ1-2
CAIGGADRETQYF | TGTGCCATCGGGGGGGCCGACAGAGAGACCCAGTACTTC | . | TRBV7-9 | TRBD2 | TRBJ2-5
CASREGWSYNEQFF | TGTGCCAGCAGAGAGGGATGGTCCTACAATGAGCAGTTCTTC | once | TRBV2 | . | TRBJ2-1
CSVEDPGLAGELVGGTQYF | TGCAGCGTTGAAGATCCGGGACTAGCGGGGGAATTAGTCGGCGGGACCCAGTACTTC | . | TRBV29-1 | TRBD2 | TRBJ2-5
CASSPNTQGHGYTF | TGTGCCAGCTCACCTAACACCCAGGGGCATGGCTACACCTTC | . | TRBV18 | . | TRBJ1-2
CASRPEGGRVYGYTF | TGTGCCAGCAGACCCGAGGGGGGGAGAGTCTATGGCTACACCTTC | . | TRBV6-5 | . | TRBJ1-2
CASSPRLAGGPRETQYF | TGTGCCAGCAGCCCTAGACTAGCGGGGGGGCCTAGAGAGACCCAGTACTTC | . | TRBV11-2 | TRBD2 | TRBJ2-5
CASSLGEGDTQYF | TGCGCCAGCAGCTTGGGGGAGGGAGATACGCAGTATTTT | once | TRBV5-1 | TRBD2 | TRBJ2-3
CASSRTGQENTGELFF | TGCGCCAGCAGCCGAACGGGACAGGAGAACACCGGGGAGCTGTTTTTT | . | TRBV4-1 | TRBD1 | TRBJ2-2
CASSQGVDYGYTF | TGTGCCAGCAGCCAAGGCGTAGACTATGGCTACACCTTC | . | TRBV3-1/TRBV3-2 | . | TRBJ1-2
CASLLDGGTEQFF | TGCGCCAGCCTCCTTGACGGGGGGACTGAGCAGTTCTTC | . | TRBV5-1 | TRBD2 | TRBJ2-1
CASSLGGGVVDTQYF | TGCGCCAGCAGCCTGGGCGGGGGGGTAGTGGATACGCAGTATTTT | . | TRBV4-3 | TRBD2 | TRBJ2-3
CASSPGTGVLEYEQYF | TGTGCCAGCAGCCCCGGGACAGGGGTCCTGGAGTACGAGCAGTACTTC | . | TRBV7-9 | TRBD1 | TRBJ2-7
CAWTTPRAGELFF | TGTGCCTGGACCACCCCGAGGGCCGGGGAGCTGTTTTTT | once | TRBV30 | . | TRBJ2-2
CASSLTVTSGGAGTDTQYF | TGTGCCAGCAGCTTGACTGTGACTAGCGGGGGGGCCGGCACAGATACGCAGTATTTT | . | TRBV5-6 | TRBD2 | TRBJ2-3
CASKDTGEYNEQFF | TGTGCCAGCAAAGATACCGGGGAGTACAATGAGCAGTTCTTC | . | TRBV19 | . | TRBJ2-1
CASRRGQGASSYGYTF | TGTGCCAGCAGACGAGGACAGGGGGCTTCCAGCTATGGCTACACCTTC | . | TRBV5-6 | TRBD1 | TRBJ1-2
CAWSPPGWSGELFF | TGTGCCTGGAGCCCCCCCGGGTGGTCCGGGGAGCTGTTTTTT | once | TRBV30 | . | TRBJ2-2
CASSQEHFYNEQFF | TGCGCCAGCAGCCAAGAGCACTTCTACAATGAGCAGTTCTTC | . | TRBV4-3 | . | TRBJ2-1
CASSQDGNTEAFF | TGCGCCAGCAGCCAAGACGGGAACACTGAAGCTTTCTTT | . | TRBV4-3 | . | TRBJ1-1
CASSIGRSSGNTIYF | TGTGCCAGTAGTATAGGGCGGAGCTCTGGAAACACCATATATTTT | . | TRBV19 | . | TRBJ1-3
CASASRETQYF | TGTGCCAGCGCGAGCAGGGAGACCCAGTACTTC | . | TRBV12-3/TRBV12-4 | . | TRBJ2-5
CASSLQGGTEAFF | TGTGCCAGCAGTTTACAGGGTGGCACTGAAGCTTTCTTT | . | TRBV27 | . | TRBJ1-1